The sequence of this TCR beta chain was determined in a study of HIV-infected patients and healthy controls (dated by TCRdb to between 2012 and 2015). Regarding the research as a whole: CD4 counts were modestly but significantly increased in most of the 16 patients after three months of therapy, but they remained below normal ranges. The CD4:CD8 ratio rose slightly, whereas CD8 counts showed no consistent shift during early therapy. An undetectable viral load was attained by 11 of 16 patients by the second bleed and by all patients after a further year of therapy. Overall T-cell lymphocytopenia was not observed in the patients, and no significant difference from controls was found in total CDR3 counts per chain. Whether deep TCR repertoire sequencing of small blood samples from HIV patients could capture immune perturbation and reconstitution was tested in the study. Study-level results and caveats: HIV-infected repertoires had significantly higher mean Gini indices than controls, possibly reflecting oligoclonality. Compared with untreated HIV+ repertoires, healthy control repertoires had roughly threefold more distinct CDR3s and higher Shannon diversity. MAIT cell alpha-chain CDR3s were present at high frequency in healthy controls but severely depleted in HIV+ repertoires. In the samples, alpha-beta chain pairing was left undetermined. The study cohorts differed slightly in age and sex profile, but those differences did not account for the observed differences in diversity. Comparisons were complicated by unequal numbers of distinct sequences between patients and controls, and rare events from HIV-infected data were overweighted by size-matching. During therapy, HIV-associated CDR3s significantly decreased in frequency, while CMV-associated CDR3s did not change significantly, though most became more frequent. In the study, no determination of donor HLA types was made. The apparent post-therapy recovery of the Gini index in HIV-infected patients was not reproduced in size-matched repertoire data. Only sixteen HIV-infected individuals were processed, which the authors considered a major limit on how widely the findings apply. Significantly different mean usage between HIV-infected patients and controls was observed for eight alpha and eight beta V genes. Both the Jaccard index and the count of highly shared sequences showed that healthy controls shared more CDR3s between individuals than HIV+ patients did. The dynamics of distinct T-cell subpopulations could not be separated, and sequencing depth was restricted, because whole blood was used.

The CDR3 runs 14 residues from the cysteine to the phenylalanine. Only the CDR3 DNA stays, 42 bases, in frame from base 1. The germline V gene provides CDR1 WSHSY and CDR2 SAAADI. V is pruned by 7 bases and J by 2 bases, leaving 5 bases of the junction without a gene match. Whole blood was used without fractionating the cells, so the repertoire represented all peripheral T cells without sorting. For RNA extraction, approximately 2.6 ml of peripheral blood was drawn into Tempus tubes. HIV-infected adults not yet given antiretroviral therapy and scheduled to start treatment were recruited, and the first sixteen eligible patients underwent processing. Enrollment excluded patients who had febrile or AIDS-related illness, tumors, hepatitis B or C coinfection, immunomodulatory therapy, recent vaccination or treatment interruptions. Residual genomic DNA was removed with the TURBO-DNase kit and globin mRNA was depleted with GLOBINclear. Pretreatment blood was drawn from HIV-infected patients immediately prior to the initiation of antiretroviral therapy.

Using SuperScript III with primers targeting the alpha and beta constant regions, about 520 ng of RNA was reverse transcribed. Alpha and beta chain libraries were generated separately via chain-specific third strand synthesis with multiplexing indices. The protocol used a single primer pair to amplify all rearrangements within a chain, which avoided primer bias, and attached molecular barcodes to each cDNA molecule. The SP2 sequencing primer site and a random hexamer were carried on a 5' RACE adapter, to which purified cDNA was joined by T4 RNA Ligase 1. Second strand synthesis was primed from the SP2 site with Phusion polymerase, using slow temperature ramps to favor optimal annealing. Each molecule's 12-nucleotide barcode consisted of two random hexamer sequences, both added before amplification and joined together. An amplification PCR of approximately 25 cycles with P5s and P7 primers came after a short first PCR that had added P5 and P7 adapter elements plus a second index. Libraries received roughly 28 PCR cycles in total, were quantified on a Qubit, sized on a Bioanalyzer, and diluted to approximately 3.7 nM. The normalized libraries were sequenced on an Illumina MiSeq using 2 x 250 paired-end kits. MinElute columns were the means by which the reverse transcription reactions were cleaned up, and the reactions were eluted into approximately 10 ul Tris-Cl. The adapter ligations were run for 20 to 25 hours at 16 degrees C, and AMPure XP beads at a 1:1 ratio were afterwards used to clean them. Concerning the study's data processing: Demultiplexed FASTQ files were processed with a modified Decombinator that output V, J, insert and barcode information. Any sequence that shared a barcode yet differed from the dominant sequence was discarded as an error, and the number of original cDNA molecules was estimated by counting barcodes clustered at Levenshtein distance 3. For downstream analyses, the R packages ineq, vegan, igraph and RCytoscape were used, along with IMGT nomenclature and CDR3 definitions. The authors computed V gene usage over distinct sequences and counted each TCR a single time to avoid skew from clonal expansion. Unique CDR3 amino acid sequences within a donor were connected in similarity networks whenever two sequences differed by a single Levenshtein edit. The authors compiled published HIV-specific CDR3s (approximately 86 alpha, 550 to 800 beta) and CMV-specific CDR3s (approximately 13 alpha, fewer than 300 beta) and searched for them in the repertoires. Random subsampling to size-matched repertoires showed patients' decreased diversity was not caused by their lower sequence numbers. TCRdb applied fastp at Q25 and MiXCR to the public reads, then kept only in-frame beta chains. Identical CDR3 protein sequences are pooled into one entry, listed with their most common genes and DNA. The V and J calls here are based on TCRdb, not the publication. Here the sample has about 7,800 distinct CDR3 sequences; 6.1% occur a single time. The ten biggest clones cover around a fifth of the sample.

The sample holds a few counts of this clonotype. The antigen it recognizes is unknown. No base qualities exist here, and no much larger clone lies one base off it. Material: blood, obtained before antiretroviral therapy. The source of this sequence is an adult with HIV infection. The chain is made from TRBV10-2 and TRBJ2-5; TRBD1 agrees with 9 junctional bases. The CDR3 protein sequence reads: CASTGGQGQETQYF. The DNA sequence is as follows: TGCGCCAGCACCGGAGGACAGGGGCAAGAGACCCAGTACTTC.